This entry lists 5 T cell receptor beta chains sequenced from one sample in a study of CD8+CD57+ T cells in acquired aplastic anemia. TCR beta VDJ and CDR3 profiling used genomic DNA as template. TCRdb re-analysed the reads in MiXCR, keeping a single row per CDR3 protein. The sample has approximately 300,000 distinct CDR3 sequences; 56% are singletons. CD8+CD57+ cell expansion, shown by flow cytometry, had occurred in the patients selected for sequencing. Input material: sorted CD4+, CD8+, or CD8+CD57+ T cells (not recorded which) from PBMCs. These receptors all stem from a human donor with aplastic anemia.

The chain employs TRBV19 and TRBJ1-6; 9 bases line up with TRBD1. This CDR3 comprises 15 residues. Germline lookup yields CDR1 LNHDA and CDR2 SQIVND (reference sequence). V shed 4 bases and J 3 bases; nucleotides not matched to a gene: 1. CDR3 sequence: CASSKTGGYNSPLHF. CDR3 bases: TGTGCCAGTAGTAAGACAGGGGGCTATAATTCACCCCTCCACTTT.

As concerns this clonotype: A much larger clone differs by one base, so this may be a read error. The CDR3 DNA reads as TGTGCCGGCAGGGGACAGGCCGGGGAGACCCAGTACTTC. Amino acids: CAGRGQAGETQYF. The genes are TRBV5-4 and TRBJ2-5; 8 bases map to TRBD1. The CDR3 length is 13 residues. Germline lookup yields CDR1 SGHNT and CDR2 YYREEE (reference sequence). Full variable domain (rest looked up from reference TRBV5-4 and TRBJ2-5): ETGVTQSPTHLIKTRGQQVTLRCSSQSGHNTVSWYQQALGQGPQFIFQYYREEENGRGNFPPRFSGLQFPNYSSELNVNALELDDSALYLCAGRGQAGETQYFGPGTRLLVL.

This clonotype was recorded many times. The rearrangement links TRBV5-6 to TRBJ1-2, with 9 bases aligning to TRBD1. V lost 2 bases to trimming and J lost 8 bases; unmatched junction nucleotides: 4. CDR1 SGHDT and CDR2 YYEEEE come from the germline V gene. The CDR3 totals 13 residues. CDR3 bases: TGTGCCAGCAGCTTTAGGACAGGGGAAGGCTACACCTTC. Its translation is CASSFRTGEGYTF.

The J gene is TRBJ2-2, the V gene TRBV10-3, with 7 bases that match TRBD1. After removal of 5 bases from V and 5 bases from J, the junction contained 8 bases not matched to a gene. Germline V gene lookup returns CDR1 ENHRY and CDR2 SYGVKD. There are 15 residues in the CDR3. The CDR3 spells CAISPDRAQTGELFF. In nucleotides, the CDR3 is TGTGCCATCAGTCCCGACAGGGCGCAGACCGGGGAGCTGTTTTTT.

This clonotype has ten or more counts. This sequence joins TRBV7-8 and TRBJ1-2; TRBD1 aligns across 11 bases. With 5 bases clipped from V and 4 bases from J, the junction kept 9 bases outside the gene matches. The CDR3 contains 16 residues. Germline loops: CDR1 SGHVS, CDR2 FQNEAQ. CDR3 region: CASSRLRDRGFYGYTF. DNA for the CDR3: TGTGCCAGCAGCAGGCTGAGGGACAGGGGGTTCTATGGCTACACCTTC.